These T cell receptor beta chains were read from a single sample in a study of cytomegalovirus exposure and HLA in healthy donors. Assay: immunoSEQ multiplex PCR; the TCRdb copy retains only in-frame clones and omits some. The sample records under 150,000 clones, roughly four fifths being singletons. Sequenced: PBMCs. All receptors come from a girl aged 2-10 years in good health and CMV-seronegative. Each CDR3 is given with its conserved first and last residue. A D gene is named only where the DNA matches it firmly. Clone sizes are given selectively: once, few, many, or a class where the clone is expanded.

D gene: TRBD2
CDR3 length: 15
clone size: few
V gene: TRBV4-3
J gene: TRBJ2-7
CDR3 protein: CASSQDGLAGREQYF
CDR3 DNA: TGCGCCAGCAGCCAAGATGGCCTAGCGGGGAGGGAGCAGTACTTC

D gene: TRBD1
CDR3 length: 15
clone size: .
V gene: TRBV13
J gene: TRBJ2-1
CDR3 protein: CASSFTGTGSNEQFF
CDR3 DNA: TGTGCCAGCAGCTTTACCGGGACAGGGTCCAATGAGCAGTTCTTC

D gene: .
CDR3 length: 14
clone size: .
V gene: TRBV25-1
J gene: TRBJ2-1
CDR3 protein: CASHQAGRAHEQFF
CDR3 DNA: TGTGCCAGCCACCAGGCTGGGCGGGCGCATGAGCAGTTCTTC

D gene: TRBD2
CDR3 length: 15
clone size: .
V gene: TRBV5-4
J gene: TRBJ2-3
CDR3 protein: CASSTGGTGINTQYF
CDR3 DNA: TGTGCCAGCAGCACGGGGGGGACCGGGATCAATACGCAGTATTTT

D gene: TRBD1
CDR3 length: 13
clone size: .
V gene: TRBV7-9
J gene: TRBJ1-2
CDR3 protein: CASSSTGDYGYTF
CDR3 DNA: TGTGCCAGCAGCTCGACAGGGGACTATGGCTACACCTTC

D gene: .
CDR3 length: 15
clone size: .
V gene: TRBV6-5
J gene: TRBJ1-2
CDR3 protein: CATCGVEFGDYGYTF
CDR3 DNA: TGTGCCACCTGCGGGGTCGAGTTCGGGGACTATGGCTACACCTTC

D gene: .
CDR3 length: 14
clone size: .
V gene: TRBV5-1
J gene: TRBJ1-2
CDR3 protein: CASSAGVANYGYTF
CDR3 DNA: TGCGCCAGCAGCGCGGGGGTTGCTAACTATGGCTACACCTTC

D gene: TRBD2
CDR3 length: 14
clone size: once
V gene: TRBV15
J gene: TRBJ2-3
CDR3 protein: CATGTSAITDTQYF
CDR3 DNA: TGTGCCACGGGGACTAGCGCCATCACAGATACGCAGTATTTT

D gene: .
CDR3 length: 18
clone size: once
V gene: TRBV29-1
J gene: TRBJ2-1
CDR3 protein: CSVPGVTSGMVWGNEQFF
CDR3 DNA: TGCAGCGTGCCGGGAGTCACCTCGGGAATGGTCTGGGGTAATGAGCAGTTCTTC

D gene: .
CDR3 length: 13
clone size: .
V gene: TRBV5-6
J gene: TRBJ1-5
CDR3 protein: CASSPGRGQPQHF
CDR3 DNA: TGTGCCAGCAGCCCGGGGAGAGGGCAGCCCCAGCATTTT

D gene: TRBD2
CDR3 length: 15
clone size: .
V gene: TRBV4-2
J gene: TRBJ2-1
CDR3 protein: CASSPYYSAGVEQFF
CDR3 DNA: TGTGCCAGCAGCCCATATTACTCCGCGGGGGTCGAGCAGTTCTTC

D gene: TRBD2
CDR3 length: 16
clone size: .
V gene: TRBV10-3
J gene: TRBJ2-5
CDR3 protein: CAISERIAGEGETQYF
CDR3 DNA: TGTGCCATCAGTGAAAGGATAGCGGGAGAGGGTGAGACCCAGTACTTC

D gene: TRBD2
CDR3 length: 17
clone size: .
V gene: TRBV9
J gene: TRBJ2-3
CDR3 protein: CASNPSPGGPYTDTQYF
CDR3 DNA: TGTGCCAGCAACCCTTCGCCGGGGGGACCCTACACAGATACGCAGTATTTT

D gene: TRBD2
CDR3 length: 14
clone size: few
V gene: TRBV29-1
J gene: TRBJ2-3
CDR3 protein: CSVVLAGITDTQYF
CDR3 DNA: TGCAGCGTAGTACTAGCGGGGATCACAGATACGCAGTATTTT

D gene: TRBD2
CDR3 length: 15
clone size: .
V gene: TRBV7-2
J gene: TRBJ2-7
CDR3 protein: CASSASGRTSYEQYF
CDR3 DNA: TGTGCCAGCAGCGCTAGCGGTCGGACGTCCTACGAGCAGTACTTC

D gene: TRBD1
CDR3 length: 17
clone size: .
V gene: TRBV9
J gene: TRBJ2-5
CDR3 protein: CASSVGGTGRNLGTQYF
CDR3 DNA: TGTGCCAGCAGCGTAGGAGGGACAGGGAGGAATTTGGGGACCCAGTACTTC

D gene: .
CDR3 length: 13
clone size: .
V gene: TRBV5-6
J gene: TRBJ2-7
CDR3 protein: CASSFVASYEQYF
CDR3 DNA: TGTGCCAGCAGCTTTGTAGCTTCCTACGAGCAGTACTTC

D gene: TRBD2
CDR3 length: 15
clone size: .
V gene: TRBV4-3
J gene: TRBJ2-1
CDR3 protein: CASSQGRGGSDEQFF
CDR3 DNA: TGCGCCAGCAGCCAAGGCCGCGGGGGTAGCGATGAGCAGTTCTTC

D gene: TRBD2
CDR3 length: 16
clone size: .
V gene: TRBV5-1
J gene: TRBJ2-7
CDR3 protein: CASSLGLAGGSYEQYF
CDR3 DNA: TGCGCCAGCAGCTTGGGTCTAGCGGGAGGGAGCTACGAGCAGTACTTC

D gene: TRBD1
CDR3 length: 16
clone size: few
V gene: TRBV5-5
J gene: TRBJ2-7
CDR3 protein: CASSQRGQGPPYEQYF
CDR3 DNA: TGTGCCAGCAGCCAACGCGGACAGGGGCCCCCCTACGAGCAGTACTTC

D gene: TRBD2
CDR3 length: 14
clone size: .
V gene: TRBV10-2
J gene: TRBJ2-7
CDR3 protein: CASTGTSASYEQYF
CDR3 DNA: TGCGCCAGCACTGGGACTAGCGCCTCCTACGAGCAGTACTTC

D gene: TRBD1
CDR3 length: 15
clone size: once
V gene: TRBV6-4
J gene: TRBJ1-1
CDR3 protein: CASSARTGGDSEAFF
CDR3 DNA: TGTGCCAGCAGTGCACGGACAGGGGGCGATTCTGAAGCTTTCTTT

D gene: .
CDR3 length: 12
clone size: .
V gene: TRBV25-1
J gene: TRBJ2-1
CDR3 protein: CASTDPGNEQFF
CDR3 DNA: TGTGCCAGCACAGACCCGGGCAATGAGCAGTTCTTC

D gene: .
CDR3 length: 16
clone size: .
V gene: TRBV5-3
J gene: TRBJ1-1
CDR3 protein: CARSLAGLLQNTEAFF
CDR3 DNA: TGTGCCAGAAGCCTGGCAGGGCTACTACAGAACACTGAAGCTTTCTTT

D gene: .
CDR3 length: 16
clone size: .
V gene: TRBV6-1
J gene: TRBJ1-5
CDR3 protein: CASSEMGHGSNQPQHF
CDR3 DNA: TGTGCCAGCAGTGAAATGGGACACGGTAGCAATCAGCCCCAGCATTTT

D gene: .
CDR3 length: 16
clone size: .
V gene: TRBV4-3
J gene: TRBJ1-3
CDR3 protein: CASSQARRGVGNTIYF
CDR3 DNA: TGCGCCAGCAGCCAAGCTCGCAGAGGTGTAGGAAACACCATATATTTT

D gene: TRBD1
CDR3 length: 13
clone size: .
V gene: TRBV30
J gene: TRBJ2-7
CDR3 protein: CAWTSGGSYEQYF
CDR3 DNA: TGTGCCTGGACTTCAGGGGGCTCCTACGAGCAGTACTTC

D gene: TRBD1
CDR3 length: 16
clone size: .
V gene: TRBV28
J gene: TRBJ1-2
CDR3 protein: CASSLGQGSSNYGYTF
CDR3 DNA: TGTGCCAGCAGTCTGGGACAGGGGTCTTCTAACTATGGCTACACCTTC

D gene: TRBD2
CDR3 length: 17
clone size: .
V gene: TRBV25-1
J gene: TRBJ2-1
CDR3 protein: CASQDSGRWYSYNEQFF
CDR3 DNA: TGTGCCAGCCAAGATAGCGGGAGGTGGTACTCCTACAATGAGCAGTTCTTC

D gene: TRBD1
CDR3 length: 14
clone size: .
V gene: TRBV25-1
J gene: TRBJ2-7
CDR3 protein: CASSGGQGFHEQYF
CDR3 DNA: TGTGCCAGCAGTGGTGGACAGGGGTTCCACGAGCAGTACTTC

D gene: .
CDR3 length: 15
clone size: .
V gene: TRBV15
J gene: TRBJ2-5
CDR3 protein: CATSREGRVQETQYF
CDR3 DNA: TGTGCCACCAGCAGAGAGGGCAGGGTGCAAGAGACCCAGTACTTC

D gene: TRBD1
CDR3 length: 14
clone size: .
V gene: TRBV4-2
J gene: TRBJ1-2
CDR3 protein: CASSQPGGVYGYTF
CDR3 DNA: TGTGCCAGCAGCCAACCAGGGGGTGTGTATGGCTACACCTTC

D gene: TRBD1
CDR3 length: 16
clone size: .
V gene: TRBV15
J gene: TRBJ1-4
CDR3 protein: CATSRTRTGVNEKLFF
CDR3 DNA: TGTGCCACCAGCAGAACCCGGACAGGGGTTAATGAAAAACTGTTTTTT

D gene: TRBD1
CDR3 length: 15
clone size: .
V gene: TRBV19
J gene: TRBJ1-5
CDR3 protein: CASSIGQGAYQPQHF
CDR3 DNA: TGTGCCAGTAGTATCGGACAGGGGGCATATCAGCCCCAGCATTTT

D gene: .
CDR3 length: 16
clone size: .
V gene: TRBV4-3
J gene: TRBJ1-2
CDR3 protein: CASSQAPSAEYYGYTF
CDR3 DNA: TGCGCCAGCAGCCAGGCCCCTTCGGCGGAGTACTATGGCTACACCTTC

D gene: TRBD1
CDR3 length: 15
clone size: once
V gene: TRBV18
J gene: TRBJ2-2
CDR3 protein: CASSPRQGHTGELFF
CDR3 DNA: TGTGCCAGCTCACCGAGACAGGGTCACACCGGGGAGCTGTTTTTT

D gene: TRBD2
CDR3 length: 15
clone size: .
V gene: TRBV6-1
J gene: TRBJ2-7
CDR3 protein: CASSELAGMVDEQYF
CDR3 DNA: TGTGCCAGCAGTGAATTAGCGGGCATGGTCGACGAGCAGTACTTC

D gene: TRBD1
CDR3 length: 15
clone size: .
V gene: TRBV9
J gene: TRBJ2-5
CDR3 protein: CASSVGAGQGETQYF
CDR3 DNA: TGTGCCAGCAGCGTAGGAGCAGGACAGGGGGAGACCCAGTACTTC

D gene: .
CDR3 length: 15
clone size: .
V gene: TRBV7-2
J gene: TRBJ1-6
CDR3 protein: CASRQDSPGGSPLHF
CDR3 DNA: TGTGCCAGCAGACAGGACAGCCCTGGGGGATCACCCCTCCACTTT

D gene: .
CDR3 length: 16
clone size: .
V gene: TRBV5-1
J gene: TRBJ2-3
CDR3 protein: CASSREHLGSTDTQYF
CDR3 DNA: TGCGCCAGCAGTCGGGAGCATCTTGGAAGCACAGATACGCAGTATTTT

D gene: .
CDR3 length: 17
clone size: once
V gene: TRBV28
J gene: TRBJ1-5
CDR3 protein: CASSLPLSRDSNQPQHF
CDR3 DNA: TGTGCCAGCAGTTTACCGCTCTCCAGGGATAGCAATCAGCCCCAGCATTTT

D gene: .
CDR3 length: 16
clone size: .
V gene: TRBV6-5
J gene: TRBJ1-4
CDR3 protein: CASSYTVSIAAEKLFF
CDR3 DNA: TGTGCCAGCAGTTACACCGTGAGCATCGCGGCGGAAAAACTGTTTTTT

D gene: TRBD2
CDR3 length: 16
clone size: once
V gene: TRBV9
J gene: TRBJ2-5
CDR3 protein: CASSGGGGGARETQYF
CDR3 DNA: TGTGCCAGCAGCGGCGGGGGCGGGGGGGCTCGAGAGACCCAGTACTTC

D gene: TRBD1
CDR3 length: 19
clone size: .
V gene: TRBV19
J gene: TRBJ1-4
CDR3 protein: CARRAPDRGFSATNEKLFF
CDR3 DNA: TGTGCCAGGAGAGCCCCGGACAGGGGATTTAGTGCAACTAATGAAAAACTGTTTTTT

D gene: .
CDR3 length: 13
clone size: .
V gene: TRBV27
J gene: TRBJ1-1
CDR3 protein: CASSLEVSTEAFF
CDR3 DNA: TGTGCCAGCAGTTTAGAGGTTAGCACTGAAGCTTTCTTT

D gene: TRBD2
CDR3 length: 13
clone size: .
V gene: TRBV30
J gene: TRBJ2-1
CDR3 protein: CAWMSGGYNEQFF
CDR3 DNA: TGTGCCTGGATGTCGGGGGGGTACAATGAGCAGTTCTTC

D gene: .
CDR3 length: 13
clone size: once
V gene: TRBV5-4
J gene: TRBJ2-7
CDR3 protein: CASSSLPGYEQYF
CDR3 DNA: TGTGCCAGCAGCTCCCTTCCGGGCTACGAGCAGTACTTC

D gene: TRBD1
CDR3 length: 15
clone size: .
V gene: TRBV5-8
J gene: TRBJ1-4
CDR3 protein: CASSFSGTGNEKLFF
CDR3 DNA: TGTGCCAGCAGCTTCTCCGGGACAGGGAATGAAAAACTGTTTTTT

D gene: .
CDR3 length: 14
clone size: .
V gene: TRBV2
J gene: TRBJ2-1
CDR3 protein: CASSQDIGGNEQFF
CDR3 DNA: TGTGCCAGCAGCCAAGACATTGGTGGCAATGAGCAGTTCTTC

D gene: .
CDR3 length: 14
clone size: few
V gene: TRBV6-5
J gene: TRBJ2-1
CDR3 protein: CASRLLSSYNEQFF
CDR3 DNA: TGTGCCAGCAGGCTCTTGAGCTCCTACAATGAGCAGTTCTTC